Listed below are T cell receptor beta chains from one sample, sequenced in a study of blood T cell repertoires in COVID-19. The data were produced by immunoSEQ multiplex PCR, yet TCRdb's version contains in-frame clones alone and is incomplete. Among some 14,000 clones, around 91% were seen once, and the ten largest hold 15%. The sequencing input was peripheral blood. The receptors here all came from a man between 50 and 59 years old with active COVID-19. Both conserved end residues are part of each CDR3. The D gene is left open where the match is weak. Clone size is given for some rows only: seen once, a few or many times, or a class if the clone is expanded.

J: TRBJ2-3
length: 16
size: once
V: TRBV21-1
D: .
DNA: TGTGCCAGCAGCAAGGGCCAGGCGGAGGGAGTGGATACGCAGTATTTT
CDR3: CASSKGQAEGVDTQYF

J: TRBJ2-5
length: 18
size: once
V: TRBV5-1
D: TRBD2
DNA: TGCGCCAGCAGCCTCAACCCGAGGGCTAGCGGGTACCAAGAGACCCAGTACTTC
CDR3: CASSLNPRASGYQETQYF

J: TRBJ2-3
length: 15
size: .
V: TRBV3-1/TRBV3-2
D: TRBD2
DNA: TGTGCCAGCAGCCAAGGCGGGAGTGGCACAGATACGCAGTATTTT
CDR3: CASSQGGSGTDTQYF

J: TRBJ1-1
length: 14
size: .
V: TRBV7-8
D: TRBD1
DNA: TGTGCCAGCAGCCCGACAGGGTTGGGCACTGAAGCTTTCTTT
CDR3: CASSPTGLGTEAFF

J: TRBJ2-7
length: 13
size: .
V: TRBV11-3
D: TRBD1
DNA: TGTGCCAGCAGCTTAGACCCCGGACAGGGGCAGTACTTC
CDR3: CASSLDPGQGQYF

J: TRBJ1-3
length: 14
size: .
V: TRBV18
D: .
DNA: TGTGCCAGCTCACCAACGATCGGTGGAAACACCATATATTTT
CDR3: CASSPTIGGNTIYF

J: TRBJ1-3
length: 15
size: .
V: TRBV6-6
D: .
DNA: TGTGCCAGCAGTCATCGGGGGGCGCGAGGAAACACCATATATTTT
CDR3: CASSHRGARGNTIYF

J: TRBJ1-1
length: 14
size: .
V: TRBV6-5
D: .
DNA: TGTGCCAGCAGTTACTCTCCGTCGAACACTGAAGCTTTCTTT
CDR3: CASSYSPSNTEAFF

J: TRBJ2-4
length: 14
size: .
V: TRBV5-4
D: TRBD1
DNA: TGTGCCAGCAGCTTGAACAGGGGGCTGGACATTCAGTACTTC
CDR3: CASSLNRGLDIQYF

J: TRBJ2-5
length: 14
size: .
V: TRBV28
D: .
DNA: TGTGCCAGCAGTTTACCTAGTAGAGAAGAGACCCAGTACTTC
CDR3: CASSLPSREETQYF

J: TRBJ2-7
length: 16
size: few
V: TRBV27
D: TRBD2
DNA: TGTGCCAGCAGTTTAAGGGTAGCGGGAGGGGTGTACGAGCAGTACTTC
CDR3: CASSLRVAGGVYEQYF

J: TRBJ1-2
length: 12
size: .
V: TRBV12-3/TRBV12-4
D: .
DNA: TGTGCCAGCACCCTGGGGGGGTTGGGCTACACCTTC
CDR3: CASTLGGLGYTF

J: TRBJ2-1
length: 14
size: .
V: TRBV9
D: .
DNA: TGTGCCAGCAGCGTGCGAGGTGGGAGCAATGAGCAGTTCTTC
CDR3: CASSVRGGSNEQFF

J: TRBJ2-1
length: 17
size: .
V: TRBV7-2
D: .
DNA: TGTGCCAGCAACCTCGGGGCAGGGGGGCTTCTTTACAATGAGCAGTTCTTC
CDR3: CASNLGAGGLLYNEQFF

J: TRBJ2-7
length: 16
size: .
V: TRBV25-1
D: .
DNA: TGTGCCAGCAGCCCCTTTGGGGACTCTACGTACTACGAGCAGTACTTC
CDR3: CASSPFGDSTYYEQYF

J: TRBJ2-3
length: 16
size: .
V: TRBV4-2
D: .
DNA: TGTGCCAGCAGCCGCAAGCCCTCAGGGGTAACAGATACGCAGTATTTT
CDR3: CASSRKPSGVTDTQYF

J: TRBJ1-1
length: 13
size: .
V: TRBV18
D: .
DNA: TGTGCCAGCTCACCACACAGGGACACTGAAGCTTTCTTT
CDR3: CASSPHRDTEAFF

J: TRBJ1-6
length: 17
size: .
V: TRBV5-6
D: TRBD1
DNA: TGTGCCAGCAGCTTGTCACGATGGGACAGCGCCAATTCACCCCTCCACTTT
CDR3: CASSLSRWDSANSPLHF

J: TRBJ1-1
length: 15
size: .
V: TRBV15
D: .
DNA: TGTGCCACCAGCAGAGACTGGGGGAGGGACACTGAAGCTTTCTTT
CDR3: CATSRDWGRDTEAFF

J: TRBJ2-2
length: 15
size: .
V: TRBV28
D: TRBD1
DNA: TGTGCCAGCAGCTCTGGGACAGGCAGAACCGGGGAGCTGTTTTTT
CDR3: CASSSGTGRTGELFF

J: TRBJ1-1
length: 14
size: .
V: TRBV11-2
D: .
DNA: TGTGCCAGCAGCCCCACCCACGGGGGTGGAGGAGCTTTCTTT
CDR3: CASSPTHGGGGAFF

J: TRBJ1-1
length: 11
size: .
V: TRBV28
D: .
DNA: TGTGCCAGCAGTTCCCCCGGGGGAGCTTTCTTT
CDR3: CASSSPGGAFF

J: TRBJ1-3
length: 16
size: .
V: TRBV7-9
D: .
DNA: TGTGCCAGCAGCTCGCAGGCCCTCCATACTGGAAACACCATATATTTT
CDR3: CASSSQALHTGNTIYF

J: TRBJ1-1
length: 17
size: .
V: TRBV11-2
D: .
DNA: TGTGCCAGCAGCTTAGAAATCCCGGGCGGGGGGAACACTGAAGCTTTCTTT
CDR3: CASSLEIPGGGNTEAFF

J: TRBJ2-7
length: 14
size: .
V: TRBV2
D: .
DNA: TGTGCCAGCAGTGAGACCGACTCAACCTACGAGCAGTACTTC
CDR3: CASSETDSTYEQYF

J: TRBJ2-1
length: 13
size: .
V: TRBV2
D: TRBD2
DNA: TGTGCCAGCAATAGCGGGATGGGGAATGAGCAGTTCTTC
CDR3: CASNSGMGNEQFF

J: TRBJ2-1
length: 15
size: .
V: TRBV24-1
D: TRBD1
DNA: TGTGCCACCAGTGATGTTAGGACAGGGTCGGATGAGCAGTTCTTC
CDR3: CATSDVRTGSDEQFF

J: TRBJ2-7
length: 14
size: .
V: TRBV5-8
D: .
DNA: TGTGCCAGCAGCGCCATGGGGGCGATGAACGAGCAGTACTTC
CDR3: CASSAMGAMNEQYF

J: TRBJ2-3
length: 13
size: once
V: TRBV4-3
D: .
DNA: TGCGCCAGCAGCCAAGATCCCCGGGATACGCAGTATTTT
CDR3: CASSQDPRDTQYF

J: TRBJ2-7
length: 13
size: .
V: TRBV4-3
D: .
DNA: TGCGCCAGCAGCCAAGATAGTAGGGGAGAGCAGTACTTC
CDR3: CASSQDSRGEQYF

J: TRBJ2-5
length: 16
size: .
V: TRBV5-6
D: TRBD1
DNA: TGTGCCAGCAGCTTGGGGGGACAGGGACCTTTAGAGACCCAGTACTTC
CDR3: CASSLGGQGPLETQYF

J: TRBJ2-2
length: 16
size: .
V: TRBV6-2/TRBV6-3
D: TRBD1
DNA: TGTGCCAGCAGTTCCCAGACAGGGGGCGTTACCGGGGAGCTGTTTTTT
CDR3: CASSSQTGGVTGELFF